The source of this T cell receptor (beta chain) is a study of shared clonotypes between healthy human individuals. Between the trimmed V and J ends, which lost 6 bases and 4 bases, there was a span of 18 bases. The CDR3 totals 15 residues. Germline CDR1 SGDLS, CDR2 YYNGEE. Clones were read by immunoSEQ multiplex PCR, and TCRdb kept only the in-frame ones, dropping some. The sample includes under 350,000 clones, around 87% seen only once; the top ten take roughly 17%. This TCR came from a young man in good health. Material: memory CD8+ T cells sorted from blood. Documented subset: CD45RO+ cells pooled with CCR7-negative TemRA cells. The chain couples TRBV9 to TRBJ2-3; D call uncertain. The CDR3 loop is CASNPLGVRSDTQYF. The CDR3 DNA is TGTGCCAGCAACCCCCTGGGCGTTAGGTCAGATACGCAGTATTTT.